This is a list of T cell receptor beta chains from one sample in a study of ipilimumab plus nivolumab after autologous stem cell transplantation. The assay was immunoSEQ multiplex PCR, and TCRdb's table has in-frame clones only and misses some. The sample shows more than 20,000 clones, around 80% of them seen only once. Specimen: PBMCs, collected in a trial of ipilimumab plus nivolumab as post-transplant consolidation. The receptors originated from a male donor with diffuse large B-cell lymphoma. The CDR3 runs from the conserved cysteine through the conserved F or W. The D gene is left open where the match is weak. Rows give clone size only sometimes, using once, few, many, or a class for an expanded clone.

j_call d_call v_call clone_size cdr3_nt cdr3_aa
TRBJ1-6 NA TRBV6-6 NA TGTGCCAGCACCCGGGGTCGGGAGGATAATTCACCCCTCCACTTT CASTRGREDNSPLHF
TRBJ1-6 NA TRBV19 few TGTGCCAGTACCGGCAGGGTTGGTTCACCCCTCCACTTT CASTGRVGSPLHF
TRBJ2-2 TRBD2 TRBV7-8 once TGTGCCAGCAGCTCCGTCCCGGGACTAGCGAAAGGCACCGGGGAGCTGTTTTTT CASSSVPGLAKGTGELFF
TRBJ2-2 TRBD2 TRBV10-3 NA TGTGCCATCAAGCGACTAGCGGGGACCTTGGGCGGGGAGCTGTTTTTT CAIKRLAGTLGGELFF
TRBJ2-7 NA TRBV18 NA TGTGCCAGCTCCCCCGCCCCGGGCCACGAGCAGTACTTC CASSPAPGHEQYF
TRBJ2-2 NA TRBV6-6 NA TGTGCCACCCAGGGGCCGTACACCGGGGAGCTGTTTTTT CATQGPYTGELFF
TRBJ1-2 NA TRBV28 NA TGTGCCAGCAGCCTGGCCGCCCAGGCCGGCGGCTACACCTTC CASSLAAQAGGYTF
TRBJ2-3 NA TRBV5-1 NA TGCGCCAGCAGCTTTCTGGGGATTGGTACGCAGTATTTT CASSFLGIGTQYF
TRBJ1-1 TRBD1 TRBV5-1 medium-sized TGCGCCAGCAGGTCCATCATGACAGGGGGTAGTGCCACTGAAGCTTTCTTT CASRSIMTGGSATEAFF
TRBJ1-5 TRBD1 TRBV28 few TGTGCCAGCAGTCATGACAGGGATCAGCCCCAGCATTTT CASSHDRDQPQHF
TRBJ1-5 NA TRBV25-1 NA TGTGCCGGCAGTTATGGCAATCAGCCCCAGCATTTT CAGSYGNQPQHF
TRBJ2-2 TRBD2 TRBV28 NA TGTGCCAGCAGGGACTCAAGGGGACTACTAGTTCTCGGGGAGCTGTTTTTT CASRDSRGLLVLGELFF
TRBJ1-2 NA TRBV7-8 NA TGTGCCAGCAGCGTAGAAACAGGACTCTATGGCTACACCTTC CASSVETGLYGYTF
TRBJ2-4 NA TRBV6-1 NA TGTGCCAGCAGTGAAGCGCTGGACCGTCGACTAGCCAAAAACATTCAGTACTTC CASSEALDRRLAKNIQYF
TRBJ2-1 TRBD2 TRBV30 NA TGTGCCTGGAGTGCCGATACCTGGACTAGCGGGGGGTCTCACTACAATGAGCAGTTCTTC CAWSADTWTSGGSHYNEQFF
TRBJ2-7 TRBD2 TRBV18 NA TGTGCCAGCTCACCACCGGGACTAGCGGGGGCATCCTACGAGCAGTACTTC CASSPPGLAGASYEQYF
TRBJ2-3 NA TRBV5-6 NA TGTGCCAGCAGAAGTAGTCGGGGCACAGATACGCAGTATTTT CASRSSRGTDTQYF
TRBJ2-5 TRBD2 TRBV18 NA TGTGCCAGCTCACGTAGCGGGGGAGTAGAGACCCAGTACTTC CASSRSGGVETQYF
TRBJ2-7 TRBD1 TRBV7-9 NA TGTGCCGGCTCCGGGACAGGGACAGGGGAGTACGAGCAGTACTTC CAGSGTGTGEYEQYF
TRBJ1-2 NA TRBV7-9 few TGTGCCAGCAGCATAGACAGTGATGGCTACACCTTC CASSIDSDGYTF
TRBJ1-1 TRBD1 TRBV29-1 NA TGCAGCGTTGAATGGACAGGGGGGACTGAAGCTTTCTTT CSVEWTGGTEAFF
TRBJ2-7 NA TRBV30 few TGTGCCTGGAGTGCATACTACGAGCAGTACTTC CAWSAYYEQYF
TRBJ2-1 TRBD2 TRBV7-3 NA TGTGCCAGCAGCTCAAGGACTAGCGGGGGTTACAATGAGCAGTTCTTC CASSSRTSGGYNEQFF
TRBJ1-1 TRBD1 TRBV28 NA TGTGCCAGCCGTACGGGACAGGGACTGACTGAAGCTTTCTTT CASRTGQGLTEAFF
TRBJ1-6 TRBD1 TRBV19 few TGTGCCAGTAGTACCAGACCGGGGACAGGGGTGTCACCCCTCCACTTT CASSTRPGTGVSPLHF
TRBJ1-2 NA TRBV27 NA TGTGCCAGCAGTTCCGTTCCCTTCAAAGACTATGGCTACACCTTC CASSSVPFKDYGYTF
TRBJ2-7 NA TRBV6-5 NA TGTGCCAGCAGTAACACATGGTACGAGCAGTACTTC CASSNTWYEQYF